This T cell receptor (beta chain) was sequenced for a study of T cell repertoires in cytomegalovirus infection. TCRdb re-called the reads through MiXCR, storing one row per CDR3 protein. The repertoire has approximately 990,000 distinct CDR3 sequences, roughly 30% of them found once; the top ten carry more than 13%. Trimming pared 1 base from V and 0 bases from J, leaving 15 bases between. The CDR3 contains 17 residues. CDR1 SGHTA and CDR2 FQGNSA come from the germline V gene. This clonotype was recorded at least ten times. What it recognizes is unknown. This receptor was obtained from a human donor in good health (CMV status not recorded). Some clones in this sample may be carry-over from other donors' samples. The specimen was cultured CD8+ T cells from PBMCs, collected from culture after CMV antigen stimulation. J is TRBJ2-5 and V is TRBV7-2, with a tentative D call TRBD2 (5 bases). As DNA, the CDR3 is TGTGCCAGCAGCTTAGGAGTGGACTTTCTGTACCAAGAGACCCAGTACTTC. Translation: CASSLGVDFLYQETQYF. Using reference TRBV7-2 and TRBJ2-5 for the parts outside the CDR3, the full variable domain is GAGVSQSPSNKVTEKGKDVELRCDPISGHTALYWYRQSLGQGLEFLIYFQGNSAPDKSGLPSDRFSAERTGGSVSTLTIQRTQQEDSAVYLCASSLGVDFLYQETQYFGPGTRLLVL.